The 8 T cell receptor beta chains presented below share a single source sample, sequenced in a study of cytomegalovirus exposure and HLA in healthy donors. PCR employed 60 Vbeta and 13 Jbeta primers. The data were produced by immunoSEQ multiplex PCR, yet TCRdb's version contains in-frame clones alone and is incomplete. Of around 50,000 clones listed, over 60% are singletons. Sequenced material: PBMCs. These TCRs come from a man aged 30 to 45 in good health and CMV-seropositive.

V is TRBV7-2 and J is TRBJ2-7; 8 positions match TRBD1. Germline trimming cut 5 bases from V and 3 bases from J; bases unmatched to any gene: 9. The CDR3 loop spans 15 amino acids. The germline gives CDR1 SGHTA, CDR2 FQGNSA. The CDR3 loop reads CASSKGGQAIYEQYF. The CDR3 DNA reads TGTGCCAGCAGCAAAGGGGGACAGGCAATCTACGAGCAGTACTTC.

This CDR3 is CASSLTSGSSGNTIYF. DNA for the CDR3: TGTGCCAGCAGCTTAACCTCGGGGAGCTCTGGAAACACCATATATTTT. This rearrangement joins TRBV7-3 to TRBJ1-3; D unclear. Germline values: CDR1 SGHTA, CDR2 FQGTGA. V was pared by 0 bases and J by 0 bases, with 9 bases between. The CDR3 contains 16 residues.

V gene TRBV6-6 combines with J gene TRBJ2-5, with unresolved D. V gave up 3 bases and J gave up 3 bases, with 8 bases separating them. The V gene's germline CDR1 is MNHNY and CDR2 SVGAGI (reference sequence). This CDR3 is built from 13 residues. The CDR3 DNA reads as TGTGCCAGCAGTTATAACACAGAAGAGACCCAGTACTTC. The encoded protein is CASSYNTEETQYF.

The gene calls are TRBV28 and TRBJ2-7; a weak D match, TRBD1 (6 bases). With 2 bases removed from V and 1 base from J, the gap between germline ends came to 12 bases. CDR1 is MDHEN, CDR2 SYDVKM, per germline. The CDR3 extends over 15 amino acids. CDR3 DNA sequence: TGTGCCAGCAGTTTAGGCAGGGGTTCTTCCTACGAGCAGTACTTC. Translating gives CASSLGRGSSYEQYF.

The V gene is TRBV13, the J gene TRBJ1-6; 10 positions match TRBD1. The germline CDR1 and CDR2 sequences are PRHDT and FYEKMQ (reference sequence). The CDR3 is 19 amino acids. The V gene end was trimmed by 0 bases and the J gene end by 7 bases; junction bases not matched to a gene: 12. CDR3 sequence: CASSLGPDRGRLKNSPLHF. In DNA, the CDR3 is TGTGCCAGCAGCTTAGGCCCAGACAGGGGGCGGCTAAAGAATTCACCCCTCCACTTT.

The genes are TRBV5-1 and TRBJ2-6, with D unclear. The CDR3 runs 16 residues. V was clipped by 1 base and J by 2 bases, with 10 bases between them. In germline, CDR1 is SGHRS, CDR2 YFSETQ. The CDR3 here is CASSLSTVAGANVLTF. CDR3 DNA: TGCGCCAGCAGCTTGTCAACGGTCGCTGGGGCCAACGTCCTGACTTTC. The full variable domain, rest sourced from reference TRBV5-1 and TRBJ2-6, is KAGVTQTPRYLIKTRGQQVTLSCSPISGHRSVSWYQQTPGQGLQFLFEYFSETQRNKGNFPGRFSGRQFSNSRSEMNVSTLELGDSALYLCASSLSTVAGANVLTFGAGSRLTVL.

The rearrangement uses TRBV28 and TRBJ1-2; a possible D gene is TRBD1 (5 bases). The V gene's germline CDR1 is MDHEN and CDR2 SYDVKM. The CDR3 consists of 13 residues. Trimming took off 2 bases at V and 8 bases at J, with 12 bases between the two ends. CDR3 sequence: CASSLAQGEGYTF. CDR3 bases: TGTGCCAGCAGTTTAGCCCAGGGTGAGGGCTACACCTTC.

V gene TRBV4-2 combines with J gene TRBJ2-5; 8 bases agree with TRBD2. There are 17 residues in the CDR3. J was trimmed by 5 bases and V by 1 base; bases with no gene match: 12. In germline, CDR1 is LGHNA, CDR2 YNFKEQ. The CDR3 reads CASSQAGGASGFETQYF. In nucleotides, the CDR3 is TGTGCCAGCAGCCAAGCGGGGGGGGCGTCCGGATTTGAGACCCAGTACTTC.